These 23 T cell receptor beta chains were sequenced from one sample in a study of blood T cell repertoires in COVID-19. The data were produced by immunoSEQ multiplex PCR, yet TCRdb's version contains in-frame clones alone and is incomplete. The table records 90,000 to 100,000 clones, around 84% of them present only once. Sequenced: peripheral blood. These receptors were collected from a man between 70 and 80 years old with active or convalescent COVID-19.

The chain links TRBV12-3 or TRBV12-4 to TRBJ2-7, with no clear D. Trimming stripped 1 base from V and 2 bases from J, with 6 bases between. This CDR3 has 13 amino acids. The CDR3 sequence: CASSLGEPYEQYF. CDR3 in DNA: TGTGCCAGCAGTTTAGGTGAGCCCTACGAGCAGTACTTC.

The V call is TRBV9, the J call TRBJ1-1; D may be TRBD1 (5 bases). V was trimmed by 0 bases and J by 4 bases, leaving 13 bases between them. The CDR3 is 15 residues long. Germline V lookup: CDR1 SGDLS, CDR2 YYNGEE. CDR3 DNA sequence: TGTGCCAGCAGCGTAGCTTCCCAGGGAATCACTGAAGCTTTCTTT. Its protein is CASSVASQGITEAFF.

This clone occurred once. Here the CDR3 DNA reads TGTGCCAGCTCACCACCTCGTCAGGCGCTTGAAGCTTTCTTT. This encodes CASSPPRQALEAFF. The chain combines TRBV18 with TRBJ1-1; D remains unclear. Trimming cost V 0 bases and J 7 bases, with 12 bases left between them. The CDR3 totals 14 residues. From germline, CDR1 is KGHSH and CDR2 LQKENI.

The chain is built from TRBV9 and TRBJ2-7; 12 bases agree with TRBD1. The ends lost 4 bases at V and 3 bases at J; junction bases unmatched: 5. The CDR3 sequence is 15 residues long. The germline V gene has CDR1 SGDLS and CDR2 YYNGEE. CDR3: CASSTGTGGFYEQYF. Here the CDR3 DNA reads TGTGCCAGCAGCACCGGGACAGGGGGCTTCTACGAGCAGTACTTC.

J is TRBJ2-5 and V is TRBV7-2; D might be TRBD2 (5 bases). The germline CDR1 and CDR2 sequences are SGHTA and FQGNSA. Trimming took off 1 base at V and 9 bases at J, with 15 bases between the two ends. CDR3 length: 14 amino acids. The CDR3 region is CASSLVGRRGSQYF. In DNA form, the CDR3 reads TGTGCCAGCAGCTTAGTCGGCAGGAGAGGGTCCCAGTACTTC.

The gene calls are TRBV7-2 and TRBJ2-2; 10 bases are shared with TRBD1. With 5 bases clipped from V and 7 bases from J, the junction kept 10 bases outside the gene matches. The CDR3 is 16 residues long. The germline V gene encodes CDR1 SGHTA and CDR2 FQGNSA. CDR3 sequence (DNA): TGTGCCAGCAGCACCCGACAGGGGGCGCTTAACGGGGAGCTGTTTTTT. Its protein is CASSTRQGALNGELFF. Full variable domain (outside the CDR3, taken from reference TRBV7-2 and TRBJ2-2): GAGVSQSPSNKVTEKGKDVELRCDPISGHTALYWYRQSLGQGLEFLIYFQGNSAPDKSGLPSDRFSAERTGGSVSTLTIQRTQQEDSAVYLCASSTRQGALNGELFFGEGSRLTVL.

The CDR3 sequence: CASRPTGGADNSPLHF. CDR3 sequence (DNA): TGTGCCAGCAGGCCGACAGGGGGCGCCGATAATTCACCCCTCCACTTT. The V call is TRBV11-3, the J call TRBJ1-6; 10 positions agree with TRBD1. Germline values: CDR1 SGHNT, CDR2 YENEEA. With 6 bases clipped from V and 5 bases from J, the junction kept 7 bases outside the gene matches. CDR3 length: 16 residues. Full variable domain (rest looked up from reference TRBV11-3 and TRBJ1-6): EAGVVQSPRYKIIEKKQPVAFWCNPISGHNTLYWYLQNLGQGPELLIRYENEEAVDDSQLPKDRFSAERLKGVDSTLKIQPAELGDSAVYLCASRPTGGADNSPLHFGNGTRLTVT.

The rearrangement joins TRBV27 to TRBJ2-7; 8 bases are shared with TRBD1. Germline lookup yields CDR1 MNHEY and CDR2 SMNVEV (reference sequence). CDR3 length: 14 amino acids. The J segment lost 3 bases and the V segment lost 4 bases, leaving 5 bases of the junction unmatched. In DNA form, the CDR3 reads TGTGCCAGCAGTTCCTGGGACAGGTTCTACGAGCAGTACTTC. It is translated as CASSSWDRFYEQYF.

J is TRBJ1-1 and V is TRBV28, with 8 nucleotides matching TRBD1. The length of the CDR3 is 15 residues. Germline CDR1 MDHEN, CDR2 SYDVKM. V gave up 5 bases and J gave up 1 base; unmatched junction bases: 6. The CDR3 spells CASSTSGTGNTEAFF. CDR3 DNA: TGTGCCAGCAGTACTTCTGGGACAGGGAACACTGAAGCTTTCTTT.

This clone was seen a single time. This chain uses TRBV27 with TRBJ1-4, with D possibly being TRBD1 (5 bases). With 4 bases removed from V and 8 bases from J, the gap between germline ends came to 14 bases. Germline CDR1 is MNHEY and CDR2 is SMNVEV (reference sequence). The CDR3 totals 14 residues. The CDR3 is CASSSQGWREKLFF. The CDR3 DNA reads TGTGCCAGCAGTTCCCAGGGTTGGCGGGAAAAACTGTTTTTT. Complete variable domain (other parts from reference TRBV27 and TRBJ1-4): EAQVTQNPRYLITVTGKKLTVTCSQNMNHEYMSWYRQDPGLGLRQIYYSMNVEVTDKGDVPEGYKVSRKEKRNFPLILESPSPNQTSLYFCASSSQGWREKLFFGSGTQLSVL.

The chain links TRBV5-6 to TRBJ1-4; no firm D call. Trimming took 1 base from V and 6 from J, leaving 13 bases between them. Germline V gene data show CDR1 as SGHDT and CDR2 as YYEEEE. CDR3 length: 15 amino acids. CDR3 loop: CASSLWARRDEKLFF. CDR3 DNA: TGTGCCAGCAGCTTGTGGGCCAGGCGAGATGAAAAACTGTTTTTT.

The chain couples TRBV7-9 to TRBJ1-2, with TRBD1 as a possible D gene (6 bases). Germline lookup yields CDR1 SEHNR and CDR2 FQNEAQ (reference sequence). This CDR3 is 18 amino acids long. The V end lost 5 bases, the J end lost 0 bases, and 22 bases lay between the germline ends. The CDR3 spells CASSKGAVTSGANYGYTF. CDR3 coding DNA: TGTGCCAGCAGCAAAGGCGCAGTAACCTCAGGGGCTAACTATGGCTACACCTTC.

V usage is TRBV5-1 and J usage is TRBJ2-5; 10 bases match TRBD2. Germline loops: CDR1 SGHRS, CDR2 YFSETQ. The V segment lost 0 bases and the J segment 1 base; nucleotides outside the gene matches: 9. CDR3 length: 18 amino acids. The CDR3 bases are TGCGCCAGCAGCTTGGGCCTGACTTTAGCGGGGGGCCAAGAGACCCAGTACTTC. This codes for CASSLGLTLAGGQETQYF.

This chain joins TRBV6-5 and TRBJ1-3, with 7 positions matching TRBD1. Germline lookup yields CDR1 MNHEY and CDR2 SVGAGI. V trimming: 2 bases; J trimming: 1 base; junction bases outside the gene matches: 5. The CDR3 runs to 16 residues. The CDR3 is CASSYTDRRSGNTIYF. The CDR3 bases are TGTGCCAGCAGTTACACGGACAGGCGTTCTGGAAACACCATATATTTT.

The chain employs TRBV5-6 and TRBJ1-1; D might be TRBD1 (5 bases). Trimming stripped 1 base from V and 1 base from J, with 8 bases between. The V gene's germline CDR1 is SGHDT and CDR2 YYEEEE. The CDR3 is 14 amino acids. CDR3 protein: CASSLYTGNTEAFF. The CDR3 nucleotides read TGTGCCAGCAGCTTGTATACAGGGAACACTGAAGCTTTCTTT.

The rearrangement joins TRBV15 to TRBJ1-2; the match to TRBD1 covers 8 bases. The V gene end was trimmed by 3 bases and the J gene end by 4 bases; junction bases not matched to a gene: 7. The CDR3 extends over 15 amino acids. CDR1 LNHNV and CDR2 YYDKDF come from the germline V gene (reference sequence). The CDR3, as DNA: TGTGCCACCAGCAGCGACAGGGGAAACTCCTATGGCTACACCTTC. Its translation: CATSSDRGNSYGYTF.

The V and J genes are TRBV9 and TRBJ2-1; weak D call: TRBD2 (5 bases). The CDR3 is 13 amino acids. Per the germline V gene, CDR1 is SGDLS and CDR2 is YYNGEE. Trimming left V 3 bases short and J 7 bases short, with 11 bases between. The DNA of the CDR3 is TGTGCCAGCAGCGACGGCGGGCAGAATGAGCAGTTCTTC. Translating gives CASSDGGQNEQFF.

This clone occurred once. The chain uses TRBV5-1 and TRBJ2-3, with D possibly being TRBD1 (5 bases). The CDR3 is 15 amino acids. Germline CDR1 SGHRS, CDR2 YFSETQ. Trimming shortened V by 0 bases and J by 4 bases, and 12 bases separated the two germline ends. The chain's CDR3 is CASSLGQGGPDTQYF. The CDR3 DNA reads as TGCGCCAGCAGCTTGGGGCAGGGTGGGCCAGATACGCAGTATTTT.

Only one count was recorded for this clone. The chain recombines TRBV25-1 with TRBJ2-1; TRBD1 aligns across 8 bases. V trimming: 5 bases; J trimming: 2 bases; junction bases outside the gene matches: 11. The germline gives CDR1 MGHDK, CDR2 SYGVNS. The CDR3 has 17 residues. The CDR3, as DNA: TGTGCCAGCAGTCTCCGTCCTGGGACAGGACCCTACAATGAGCAGTTCTTC. It translates to CASSLRPGTGPYNEQFF.

This clone was observed a few times. The chain joins TRBV14 to TRBJ1-2; D is uncertain. CDR1 and CDR2 (germline): SGHDN, FVKESK. The CDR3 runs to 13 residues. The V and J ends lost 6 bases and 2 bases respectively, with 10 bases between them. In DNA form, the CDR3 reads TGTGCCAGCAGTCCGAACATAAACTATGGCTACACCTTC. Its translation is CASSPNINYGYTF.

This rearrangement joins TRBV6-2 or TRBV6-3 to TRBJ2-5; TRBD2 is a possible D gene (6 bases). Germline values: CDR1 MNHEY, CDR2 SVGEGT. Trimming stripped 2 bases from V and 1 base from J, with 17 bases between. The CDR3 loop spans 17 amino acids. This CDR3 reads CASSYTAGGWVQETQYF. The CDR3 coding sequence is TGTGCCAGCAGTTACACGGCCGGGGGTTGGGTCCAAGAGACCCAGTACTTC.

V usage is TRBV15 and J usage is TRBJ2-1; 14 nucleotides align to TRBD2. The V segment lost 1 base and the J segment 9 bases; nucleotides outside the gene matches: 5. Per the germline V gene, CDR1 is LNHNV and CDR2 is YYDKDF (reference sequence). This CDR3 is built from 16 residues. CDR3 loop: CATSRVGLAGDGEQFF. For the CDR3, the DNA is TGTGCCACCAGCAGAGTGGGACTAGCGGGGGATGGTGAGCAGTTCTTC.

Here the CDR3 reads CASSFGGASYEQYF. CDR3 bases: TGTGCCAGCAGTTTTGGAGGGGCGTCCTACGAGCAGTACTTC. The chain is built from TRBV28 and TRBJ2-7; D is perhaps TRBD2 (6 bases). Trimming pared 3 bases from V and 1 base from J, leaving 10 bases between. The germline V gene has CDR1 MDHEN and CDR2 SYDVKM. The CDR3 consists of 14 residues. The variable domain in full, completed from reference TRBV28 and TRBJ2-7, reads DVKVTQSSRYLVKRTGEKVFLECVQDMDHENMFWYRQDPGLGLRLIYFSYDVKMKEKGDIPEGYSVSREKKERFSLILESASTNQTSMYLCASSFGGASYEQYFGPGTRLTVT.